This T cell receptor (beta chain) is from a study of Ad26.COV2.S vaccination and SARS-CoV-2 variants. Study-level results: The placebo group had lower spike-specific TCR breadth than the vaccine recipients did.

With 5 bases removed from V and 7 bases from J, the gap between germline ends came to 18 bases. The CDR3 is 15 residues long. Germline values: CDR1 SEHNR, CDR2 FQNEAQ (reference sequence). Treatment here: some 19 received Ad26.COV2.S at low or high dose, single or two shots; a few received placebo; per-sample allocation not given. Sampling occurred on day 63 after the first vaccine or placebo injection. Donation was by an adult aged 18-55 years who was in Boston. The data were produced by immunoSEQ multiplex PCR, yet TCRdb's version contains in-frame clones alone and is incomplete. Here the sample spans 350,000 to 500,000 clones, 80% to 95% being singletons. As for this clone: The antigen is undetermined.

The sequences come from peripheral blood, collected in a trial of Ad26.COV2.S vaccine versus placebo. This chain uses TRBV7-9 with TRBJ2-1, with a tentative D call TRBD2 (5 bases). The sequence was collected from a person between 18 and 65 years old who received the Ad26.COV2.S COVID-19 vaccine or a placebo. As DNA, the CDR3 is TGTGCCAGCAGCCCATCGCGGGCCGTTTATAATGAGCAGTTCTTC. Residues: CASSPSRAVYNEQFF.